This TCR beta chain was observed in a study of shared clonotypes between healthy human individuals. About the study: A few men and a couple of women, aged 18 to 49, were donors. Study conclusions and caveats: The expectation was that sequencing depth would affect clonotype sharing among donors.

Points on this clone: Its cognate antigen is unknown.

In germline, CDR1 is SGHVS, CDR2 FNYEAQ. The V end was cut by 5 bases, the J end by 8 bases, with 13 bases between. CDR3 size: 13 residues. The table came from immunoSEQ multiplex PCR; TCRdb's copy has only in-frame clones and leaves some out. The sample consists of 2 million to 2.5 million clones, roughly 95% of them appearing once. Naive CD8 cells were CD45RO-negative, positively selected for CCR7, excluding terminally differentiated effector memory CD45RA+ cells. The rearrangement joins TRBV7-6 to TRBJ2-1; TRBD1 might be the D (5 bases). The sample taken for sequencing was naive CD8+ T cells sorted from blood. The TCR comes from a man aged 18 to 35 in good health. The CDR3 DNA reads as TGTGCCAGCAGCCCCCCAGCAGGGTATGAGCAGTTCTTC. As protein: CASSPPAGYEQFF.